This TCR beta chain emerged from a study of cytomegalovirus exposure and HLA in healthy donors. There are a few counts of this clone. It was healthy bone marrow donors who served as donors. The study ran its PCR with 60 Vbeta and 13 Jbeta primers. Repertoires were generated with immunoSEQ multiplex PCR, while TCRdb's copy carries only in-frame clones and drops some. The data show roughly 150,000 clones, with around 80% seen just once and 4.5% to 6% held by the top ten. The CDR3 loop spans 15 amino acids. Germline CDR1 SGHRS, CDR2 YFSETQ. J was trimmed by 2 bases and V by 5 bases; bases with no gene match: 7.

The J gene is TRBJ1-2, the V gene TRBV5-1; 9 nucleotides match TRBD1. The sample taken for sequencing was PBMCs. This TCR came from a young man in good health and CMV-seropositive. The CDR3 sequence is CASRNPGQGNYGYTF. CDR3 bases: TGCGCCAGCAGAAATCCGGGACAGGGAAACTATGGCTACACCTTC.